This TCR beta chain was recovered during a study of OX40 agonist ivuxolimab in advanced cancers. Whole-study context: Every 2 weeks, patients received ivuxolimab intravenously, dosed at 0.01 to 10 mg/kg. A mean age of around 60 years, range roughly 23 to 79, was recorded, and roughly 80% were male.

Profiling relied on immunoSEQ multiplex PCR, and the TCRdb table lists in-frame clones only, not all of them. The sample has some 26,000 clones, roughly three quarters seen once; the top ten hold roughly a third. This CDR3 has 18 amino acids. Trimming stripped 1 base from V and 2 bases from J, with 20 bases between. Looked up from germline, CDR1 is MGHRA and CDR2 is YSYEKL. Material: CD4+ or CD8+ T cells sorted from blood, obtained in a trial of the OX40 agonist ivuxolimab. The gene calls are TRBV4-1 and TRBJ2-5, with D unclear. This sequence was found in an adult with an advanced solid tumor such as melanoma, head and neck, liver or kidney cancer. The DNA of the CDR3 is TGCGCCAGCAGCCAAGTCAATTTAGGGCTCACAGCACAAGAGACCCAGTACTTC. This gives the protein CASSQVNLGLTAQETQYF.